The clone carrying this T cell receptor (beta chain) was found a few times. No antigen is known for it. The germline V and J ends were trimmed by 11 bases and 3 bases, with 16 bases remaining between them. The CDR3 consists of 13 residues. CDR1 ENHRY and CDR2 SYGVKD come from the germline V gene. UMIs were added to TCR cDNA along with a universal primer site when it was made by 5'RACE template switching. TCRdb ran MiXCR on the 5' RACE reads and lists one entry per CDR3 protein. The sample includes some 670,000 distinct CDR3 sequences, approximately 13% of them seen just once. The sample comes from a study of T cells after yellow fever vaccination. Study results and caveats: Peaking faster, on day 5 versus 15, the secondary response was nonetheless weaker. Abundant contaminating clonotypes from the bulk population could appear in FACS-sorted repertoires.

The V and J genes are TRBV10-3 and TRBJ1-1; D perhaps matches TRBD1 (5 bases). The clonotype originates from a man younger than 40 who received the YFV17D yellow fever vaccine. This specimen was PBMCs, taken on the day of the yellow fever booster vaccination. The CDR3 DNA is TGTGCCTTCCGTCCGGGGGGAGACACTGAAGCTTTCTTT. Protein: CAFRPGGDTEAFF.